These 7 T cell receptor beta chains came from one sample sequenced in a study of shared clonotypes between healthy human individuals. CD45RO negativity and positive selection for CCR7 defined naive CD8 cells, a population that excluded terminally differentiated effector memory CD45RA+ cells. Clones were read by immunoSEQ multiplex PCR, and TCRdb kept only the in-frame ones, dropping some. Of about 2 million clones listed, approximately 95% were seen once; the top ten hold around 1.1%. The sample was naive CD8+ T cells sorted from blood. The source of these receptors is a man aged 18 to 30 in good health.

This clone was recorded only once. The same CDR3 is also encoded by other DNA sequences in this sample. The chain recombines TRBV7-9 with TRBJ1-5; D ambiguous. Looked up from germline, CDR1 is SEHNR and CDR2 is FQNEAQ (reference sequence). The V end lost 6 bases, the J end lost 0 bases, and 12 bases lay between the germline ends. The CDR3 runs to 15 residues. The CDR3 nucleotides are TGTGCCAGCAGTGATGGACGTTATAGCAATCAGCCCCAGCATTTT. This gives the protein CASSDGRYSNQPQHF.

The V gene is TRBV7-3, the J gene TRBJ2-2; D is perhaps TRBD1 or TRBD2 (6 bases each). Between the trimmed V and J ends, which lost 2 bases and 7 bases, there was a span of 11 bases. This CDR3 comprises 14 residues. The germline gives CDR1 SGHTA, CDR2 FQGTGA. CDR3 in amino acids: CASSLRLGGGELFF. CDR3 coding DNA: TGTGCCAGCAGCTTACGACTAGGGGGCGGGGAGCTGTTTTTT.

The chain couples TRBV29-1 to TRBJ2-7, with TRBD2 matching 12 bases. The CDR3 is made up of 12 amino acids. V trimming: 8 bases; J trimming: 4 bases; junction bases outside the gene matches: 3. CDR1 SQVTM and CDR2 ANQGSEA come from the germline V gene. The CDR3: CSTTSGSYEQYF. The CDR3 DNA follows: TGCAGCACGACTAGCGGGAGTTACGAGCAGTACTTC.

The chain combines TRBV27 with TRBJ1-6; D is uncertain. The length of the CDR3 is 14 residues. Germline CDR1 reads MNHEY; CDR2 reads SMNVEV (reference sequence). The V and J ends lost 4 bases and 4 bases respectively, with 8 bases between them. In nucleotides, the CDR3 is TGTGCCAGCAGTTCGGGAGCTTATAATTCACCCCTCCACTTT. It codes for CASSSGAYNSPLHF.

V and J are TRBV6-6 and TRBJ2-3, with D unclear. V was cut by 10 bases and J by 2 bases, with 10 bases left in between. Per germline, CDR1 MNHNY and CDR2 SVGAGI (reference sequence). CDR3 size: 12 residues. The CDR3, as DNA: TGTGCCACCTCAAGGCCCACAGATACGCAGTATTTT. Protein product: CATSRPTDTQYF.

This chain connects TRBV13 to TRBJ1-4; tentative D call: TRBD1 (5 bases). Germline V gene sequence: CDR1 PRHDT, CDR2 FYEKMQ (reference sequence). V was cut by 2 bases and J by 6 bases, with 10 bases left in between. There are 14 residues in the CDR3. The CDR3 sequence is CASSLRGWDEKLFF. DNA of the CDR3: TGTGCCAGCAGCTTACGGGGGTGGGATGAAAAACTGTTTTTT.

The chain uses TRBV7-9 and TRBJ2-1, with 7 positions matching TRBD1. The CDR3 totals 15 residues. Looked up from germline, CDR1 is SEHNR and CDR2 is FQNEAQ (reference sequence). V trimming: 8 bases; J trimming: 4 bases; junction bases outside the gene matches: 11. The chain's CDR3 is CASGVIRDSYNEQFF. DNA for the CDR3: TGTGCCAGCGGAGTAATCCGGGACAGTTACAATGAGCAGTTCTTC. Combining the CDR3 with reference TRBV7-9 and TRBJ2-1 gives the whole variable domain DTGVSQNPRHKITKRGQNVTFRCDPISEHNRLYWYRQTLGQGPEFLTYFQNEAQLEKSRLLSDRFSAERPKGSFSTLEIQRTEQGDSAMYLCASGVIRDSYNEQFFGPGTRLTVL.